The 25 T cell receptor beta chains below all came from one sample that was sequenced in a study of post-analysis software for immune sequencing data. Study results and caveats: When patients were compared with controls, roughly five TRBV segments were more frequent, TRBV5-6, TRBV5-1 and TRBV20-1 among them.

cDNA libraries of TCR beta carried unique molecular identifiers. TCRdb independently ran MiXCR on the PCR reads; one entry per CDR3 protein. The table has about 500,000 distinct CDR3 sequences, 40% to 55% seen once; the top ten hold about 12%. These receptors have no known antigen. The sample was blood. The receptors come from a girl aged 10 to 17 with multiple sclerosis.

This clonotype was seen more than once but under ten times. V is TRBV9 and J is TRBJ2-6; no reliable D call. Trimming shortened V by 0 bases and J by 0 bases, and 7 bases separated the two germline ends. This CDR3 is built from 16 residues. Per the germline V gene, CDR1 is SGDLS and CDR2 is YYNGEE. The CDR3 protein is CASSVDRSSGANVLTF. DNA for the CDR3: TGTGCCAGCAGCGTAGATCGGAGCTCTGGGGCCAACGTCCTGACTTTC.

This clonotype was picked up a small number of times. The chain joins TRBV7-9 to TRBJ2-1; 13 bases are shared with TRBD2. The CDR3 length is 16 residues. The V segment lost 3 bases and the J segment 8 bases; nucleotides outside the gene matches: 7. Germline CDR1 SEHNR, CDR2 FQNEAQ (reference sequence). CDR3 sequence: CASSFGLAGVRDEQFF. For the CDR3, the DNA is TGTGCCAGCAGCTTCGGACTAGCGGGAGTTCGCGATGAGCAGTTCTTC.

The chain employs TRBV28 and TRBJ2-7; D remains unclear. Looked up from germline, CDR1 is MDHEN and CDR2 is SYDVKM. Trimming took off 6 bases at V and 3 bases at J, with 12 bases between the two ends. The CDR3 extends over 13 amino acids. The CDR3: CASSGSAVYEQYF. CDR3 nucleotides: TGTGCCAGCAGCGGTTCCGCGGTCTACGAGCAGTACTTC.

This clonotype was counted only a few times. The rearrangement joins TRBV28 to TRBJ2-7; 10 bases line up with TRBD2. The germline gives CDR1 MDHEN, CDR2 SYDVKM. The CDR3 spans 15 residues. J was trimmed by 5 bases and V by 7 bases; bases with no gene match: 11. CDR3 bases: TGTGCCAGCAAGACACCTAGCGGGAGTCTCCACGAGCAGTACTTC. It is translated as CASKTPSGSLHEQYF. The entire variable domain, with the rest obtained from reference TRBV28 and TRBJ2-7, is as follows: DVKVTQSSRYLVKRTGEKVFLECVQDMDHENMFWYRQDPGLGLRLIYFSYDVKMKEKGDIPEGYSVSREKKERFSLILESASTNQTSMYLCASKTPSGSLHEQYFGPGTRLTVT.

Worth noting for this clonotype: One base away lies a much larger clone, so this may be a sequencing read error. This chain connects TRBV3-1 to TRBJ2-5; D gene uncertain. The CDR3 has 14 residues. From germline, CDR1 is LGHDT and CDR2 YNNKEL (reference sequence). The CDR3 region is CASSQDRIVETRYF. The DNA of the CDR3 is TGTGCCAGCAGCCAAGATCGAATAGTGGAGACCCGGTACTTC.

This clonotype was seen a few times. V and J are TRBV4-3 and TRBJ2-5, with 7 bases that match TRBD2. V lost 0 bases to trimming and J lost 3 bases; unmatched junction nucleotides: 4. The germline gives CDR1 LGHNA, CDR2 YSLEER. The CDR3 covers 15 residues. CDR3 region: CASSQDPLAEETQYF. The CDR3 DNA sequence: TGCGCCAGCAGCCAAGACCCCCTAGCGGAAGAGACCCAGTACTTC.

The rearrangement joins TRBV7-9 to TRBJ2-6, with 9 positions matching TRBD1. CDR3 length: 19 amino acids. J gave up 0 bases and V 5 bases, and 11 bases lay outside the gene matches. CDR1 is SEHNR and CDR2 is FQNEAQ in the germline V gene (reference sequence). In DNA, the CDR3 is TGTGCCAGCAGCCCAGGCGTGGGACAGGGAAACTCTGGGGCCAACGTCCTGACTTTC. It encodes CASSPGVGQGNSGANVLTF.

The CDR3 DNA follows: TGCAGTGCTAGAAAGGCTAGGTACTACGAGCAGTACTTC. Its protein product is CSARKARYYEQYF. The chain uses TRBV20-1 and TRBJ2-7; no reliable D call. Germline CDR1 DFQATT, CDR2 SNEGSKA (reference sequence). This CDR3 contains 13 residues. V lost 2 bases and J lost 3, with 11 bases in between.

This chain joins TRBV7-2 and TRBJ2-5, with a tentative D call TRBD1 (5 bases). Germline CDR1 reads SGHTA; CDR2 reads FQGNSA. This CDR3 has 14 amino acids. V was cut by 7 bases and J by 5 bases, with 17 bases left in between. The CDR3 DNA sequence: TGTGCCAGCAAGCAACAGGTGTCGCGGGAGACCCAGTACTTC. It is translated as CASKQQVSRETQYF.

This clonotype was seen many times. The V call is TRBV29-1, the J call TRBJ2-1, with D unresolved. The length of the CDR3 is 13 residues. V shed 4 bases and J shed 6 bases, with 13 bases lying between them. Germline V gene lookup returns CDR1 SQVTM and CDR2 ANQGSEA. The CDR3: CSVGPAGPNEQFF. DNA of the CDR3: TGCAGCGTTGGACCGGCTGGGCCCAATGAGCAGTTCTTC.

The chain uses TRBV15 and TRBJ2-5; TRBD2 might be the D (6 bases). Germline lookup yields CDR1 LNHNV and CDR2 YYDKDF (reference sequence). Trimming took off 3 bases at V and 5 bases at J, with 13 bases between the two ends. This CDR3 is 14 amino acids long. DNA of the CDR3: TGTGCCACCAGCAGCGGACTATCCACCGAGACCCAGTACTTC. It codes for CATSSGLSTETQYF.

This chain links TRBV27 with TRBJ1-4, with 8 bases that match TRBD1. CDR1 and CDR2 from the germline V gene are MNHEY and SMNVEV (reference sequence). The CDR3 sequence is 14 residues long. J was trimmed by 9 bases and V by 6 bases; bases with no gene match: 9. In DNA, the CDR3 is TGTGCCAGCAGCCGTGGACAGGGAGGGCAAAAACTGTTTTTT. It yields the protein CASSRGQGGQKLFF.

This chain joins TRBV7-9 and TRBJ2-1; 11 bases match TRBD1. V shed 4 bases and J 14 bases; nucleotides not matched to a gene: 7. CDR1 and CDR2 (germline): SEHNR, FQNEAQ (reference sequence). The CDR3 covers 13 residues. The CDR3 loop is CASSSPGQGAKFF. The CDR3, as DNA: TGTGCCAGCAGCTCCCCCGGACAGGGGGCGAAGTTCTTC.

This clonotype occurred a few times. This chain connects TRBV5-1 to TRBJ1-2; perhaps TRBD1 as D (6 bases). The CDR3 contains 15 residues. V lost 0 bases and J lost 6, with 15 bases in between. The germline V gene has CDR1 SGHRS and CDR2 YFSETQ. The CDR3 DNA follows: TGCGCCAGCAGCTTGGATGGACAGCGCGGGAATGGCTACACCTTC. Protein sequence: CASSLDGQRGNGYTF.

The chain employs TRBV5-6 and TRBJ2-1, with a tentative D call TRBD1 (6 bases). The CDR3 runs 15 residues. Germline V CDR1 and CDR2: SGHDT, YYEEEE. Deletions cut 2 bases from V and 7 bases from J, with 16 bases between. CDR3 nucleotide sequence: TGTGCCAGCAGCTTCTGGCAGCTTCAGGGGAATGAGCAGTTCTTC. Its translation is CASSFWQLQGNEQFF.

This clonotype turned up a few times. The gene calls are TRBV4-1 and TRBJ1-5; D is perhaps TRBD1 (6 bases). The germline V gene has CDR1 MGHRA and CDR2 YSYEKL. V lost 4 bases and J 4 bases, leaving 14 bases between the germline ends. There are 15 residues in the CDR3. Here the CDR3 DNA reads TGCGCCAGCAGCCTTGGACAGACCGGGAATCAGCCCCAGCATTTT. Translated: CASSLGQTGNQPQHF.

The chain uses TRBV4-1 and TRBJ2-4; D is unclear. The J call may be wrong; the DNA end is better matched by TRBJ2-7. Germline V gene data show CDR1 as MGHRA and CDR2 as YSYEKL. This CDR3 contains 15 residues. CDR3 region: CASSQGGITSYEQYF. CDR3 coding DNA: TGCGCCAGCAGCCAAGGGGGAATTACCTCCTACGAGCAGTACTTC.

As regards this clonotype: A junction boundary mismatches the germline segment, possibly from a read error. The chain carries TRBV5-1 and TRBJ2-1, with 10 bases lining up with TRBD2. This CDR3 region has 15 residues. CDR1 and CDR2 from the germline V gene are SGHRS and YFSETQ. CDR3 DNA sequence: TGCTCCAGCAGCAGAACTAGCGGGATGAGGAATGAGCAGTTCTTC. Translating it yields CSSSRTSGMRNEQFF.

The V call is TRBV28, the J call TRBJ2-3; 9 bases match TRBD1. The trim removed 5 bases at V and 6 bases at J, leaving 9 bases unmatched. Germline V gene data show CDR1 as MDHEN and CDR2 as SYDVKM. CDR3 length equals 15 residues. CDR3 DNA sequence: TGTGCCAGCAGTCCTTGGGACAGGGAGGCGGATACGCAGTATTTT. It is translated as CASSPWDREADTQYF.

The CDR3 nucleotides are TGTGCCAGCAGCCAGGACTTAGCGGGAGCGAGCTCCTACAATGAGCAGTTCTTC. It codes for CASSQDLAGASSYNEQFF. The chain joins TRBV3-1 to TRBJ2-1; 9 bases are shared with TRBD2. Germline assignment: CDR1 LGHDT and CDR2 YNNKEL (reference sequence). V dropped 3 bases and J dropped 0; count of bases not matched to a gene: 9. This CDR3 is 18 amino acids long.

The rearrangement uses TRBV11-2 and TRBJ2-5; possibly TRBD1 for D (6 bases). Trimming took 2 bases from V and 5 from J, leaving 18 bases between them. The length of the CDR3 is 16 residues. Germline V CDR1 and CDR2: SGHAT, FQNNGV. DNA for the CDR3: TGTGCCAGCAGCTTACCAAAGACAGGAGTCCCGGAGACCCAGTACTTC. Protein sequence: CASSLPKTGVPETQYF.

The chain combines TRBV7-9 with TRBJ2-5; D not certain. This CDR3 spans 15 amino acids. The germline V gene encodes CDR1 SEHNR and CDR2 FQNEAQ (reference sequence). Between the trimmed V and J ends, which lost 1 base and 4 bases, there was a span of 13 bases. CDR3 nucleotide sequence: TGTGCCAGCAGCTTAGTCGCTGGGGTATTAGAGACCCAGTACTTC. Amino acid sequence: CASSLVAGVLETQYF.

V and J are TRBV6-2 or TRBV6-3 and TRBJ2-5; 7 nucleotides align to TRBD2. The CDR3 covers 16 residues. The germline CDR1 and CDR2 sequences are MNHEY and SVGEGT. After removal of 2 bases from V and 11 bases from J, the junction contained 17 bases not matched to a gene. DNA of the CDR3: TGTGCCAGCAGTTACAGCGGGAAGCGCTCCTACAATGAGCAGTACTTC. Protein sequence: CASSYSGKRSYNEQYF.

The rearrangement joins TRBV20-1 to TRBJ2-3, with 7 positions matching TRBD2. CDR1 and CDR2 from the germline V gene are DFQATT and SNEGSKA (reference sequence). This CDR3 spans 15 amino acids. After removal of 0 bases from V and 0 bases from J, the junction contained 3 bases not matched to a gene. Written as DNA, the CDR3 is TGCAGTGCTAGAGATCTAGCGGAGAGCACAGATACGCAGTATTTT. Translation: CSARDLAESTDTQYF.

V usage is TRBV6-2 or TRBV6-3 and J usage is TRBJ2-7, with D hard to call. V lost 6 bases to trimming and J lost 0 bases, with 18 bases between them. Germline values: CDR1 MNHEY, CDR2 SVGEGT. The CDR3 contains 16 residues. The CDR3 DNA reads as TGTGCCAGCAGGCCGTTCTGGGCGTCCCTCTCCTACGAGCAGTACTTC. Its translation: CASRPFWASLSYEQYF.